Following are 23 T cell receptor beta chains from one sample sequenced in a study of blood T cell repertoires in COVID-19. Generated by immunoSEQ multiplex PCR, the TCRdb table keeps only in-frame clones and is missing some. Among some 230,000 clones listed, around 84% were seen once. The sample consisted of peripheral blood. The origin of the receptors is an older woman who had recovered from COVID-19.

The gene calls are TRBV30 and TRBJ1-6; no firm D call. The CDR3 consists of 14 residues. CDR1 and CDR2 from the germline V gene are GTSNPN and SVGIG (reference sequence). V lost 0 bases, J lost 5 bases, and 8 bases lay in between. The CDR3 is CAWSVGVDNSPLHF. In nucleotides, the CDR3 is TGTGCCTGGAGTGTGGGAGTCGATAATTCACCCCTCCACTTT.

For this clone: The germline gene is not matched at one end of the junction; a read error may be the cause. This chain connects TRBV7-9 to TRBJ2-4, with TRBD1 matching over 10 bases. Germline V gene lookup returns CDR1 SEHNR and CDR2 FQNEAQ (reference sequence). The CDR3 extends over 11 amino acids. DNA of the CDR3: TGTGCCAGCAGCTATGATGGGACAGGGGTCTTC. It encodes CASSYDGTGVF.

J is TRBJ2-3 and V is TRBV27, with 9 bases matching TRBD2. With V trimmed by 3 bases and J by 1 base, 8 bases remained unmatched. CDR1 and CDR2 (germline): MNHEY, SMNVEV (reference sequence). The CDR3 has 17 amino acids. The CDR3 DNA sequence: TGTGCCAGCAGTTTGGCTAGCGGGGTAGCGCGCACAGATACGCAGTATTTT. Encoded protein: CASSLASGVARTDTQYF.

The genes are TRBV3-1 (or the pseudogene TRBV3-2) and TRBJ1-1; TRBD1 aligns across 9 bases. In germline, CDR1 is LGHDT, CDR2 YNNKEL (reference sequence). V shed 9 bases, J shed 1 base, and the junction held 12 bases outside the gene matches. This CDR3 has 16 amino acids. The CDR3 loop is CARIRQGGCWNTEAFF. CDR3 bases: TGTGCCAGGATTCGACAGGGGGGATGTTGGAACACTGAAGCTTTCTTT.

This clone was found a few times. The chain combines TRBV6-4 with TRBJ2-7; 9 positions match TRBD1. The CDR3 runs 16 residues. Germline V gene sequence: CDR1 MRHNA, CDR2 SNTAGT. The V and J ends lost 0 bases and 6 bases, in that order; junction bases with no gene match: 9. The CDR3 loop is CASSDSRDRADIEQYF. In nucleotides, the CDR3 is TGTGCCAGCAGTGACTCAAGGGACAGGGCTGATATCGAGCAGTACTTC.

The rearrangement joins TRBV4-1 to TRBJ2-1; TRBD2 matches at 12 bases. CDR1 and CDR2 from the germline V gene are MGHRA and YSYEKL. CDR3 size: 15 residues. V dropped 6 bases and J dropped 7; count of bases not matched to a gene: 7. The CDR3 here is CASRSGLAGPNEQFF. CDR3 coding DNA: TGCGCCAGCAGATCAGGACTAGCGGGGCCAAATGAGCAGTTCTTC.

The chain combines TRBV6-6 with TRBJ2-3; the D is unclear. Trimming pared 4 bases from V and 2 bases from J, leaving 16 bases between. Germline V gives CDR1 MNHNY, CDR2 SVGAGI (reference sequence). The CDR3 spans 16 residues. The CDR3 DNA sequence: TGTGCCAGCAGTTTACGCACCCGAAGCCCCACAGATACGCAGTATTTT. Encoded protein: CASSLRTRSPTDTQYF.

V and J are TRBV2 and TRBJ2-7; the match to TRBD2 covers 7 bases. The ends lost 1 base at V and 4 bases at J; junction bases unmatched: 4. The germline gives CDR1 SNHLY, CDR2 FYNNEI. The CDR3 is 14 residues long. CDR3 coding DNA: TGTGCCAGCAGTGAAGATGGGCGGGGGTACGAGCAGTACTTC. Translation gives CASSEDGRGYEQYF.

The J gene is TRBJ1-6, the V gene TRBV18; D not certain. V shed 5 bases and J shed 5 bases, with 13 bases lying between them. The germline gives CDR1 KGHSH, CDR2 LQKENI. The CDR3 is 15 residues long. CDR3 DNA: TGTGCCAGCTCAGTGAACAGCCAGCATAATTCACCCCTCCACTTT. This codes for CASSVNSQHNSPLHF.

This clone was found a few times. This sequence joins TRBV10-3 and TRBJ1-2; 12 bases line up with TRBD1. Germline lookup yields CDR1 ENHRY and CDR2 SYGVKD. There are 15 residues in the CDR3. Germline trimming cut 4 bases from V and 6 bases from J; bases unmatched to any gene: 6. CDR3 protein: CAISGRGQGANGYTF. The DNA of the CDR3 is TGTGCCATCAGTGGCAGGGGACAGGGGGCGAATGGCTACACCTTC.

This chain connects TRBV6-5 to TRBJ1-4, with D possibly matching TRBD1 (5 bases). Looked up from germline, CDR1 is MNHEY and CDR2 is SVGAGI. The CDR3 runs to 15 residues. V dropped 5 bases and J dropped 12 bases, with 22 bases sitting between them. The CDR3 region is CASSRAGGLKGELFF. CDR3 nucleotides: TGTGCCAGCAGTCGCGCAGGAGGGTTGAAAGGGGAACTGTTTTTT.

CDR3 sequence reads: CASSLSGQGIYEQYF. Here the CDR3 DNA reads TGTGCCAGCAGCTTATCAGGACAGGGGATATACGAGCAGTACTTC. The gene calls are TRBV11-1 and TRBJ2-7; 9 bases fit TRBD1. CDR1 is SGHAT, CDR2 FQDESV, per germline (reference sequence). The CDR3 runs 15 residues. Unmatched junction bases numbered 6, after V lost 2 bases and J lost 4 bases.

This sequence joins TRBV4-2 and TRBJ2-7, with 8 bases identical to TRBD1. The CDR3 covers 14 residues. Unmatched junction bases numbered 3, after V lost 0 bases and J lost 5 bases. The V gene's germline CDR1 is LGHNA and CDR2 YNFKEQ. The CDR3, as DNA: TGTGCCAGCAGCCAAGATGGGGACAGGCACGAGCAGTACTTC. Residues: CASSQDGDRHEQYF.

The chain carries TRBV7-2 and TRBJ2-7, with a possible D match to TRBD2 (5 bases). V was pared by 1 base and J by 10 bases, with 8 bases between. The CDR3 contains 11 residues. Germline lookup yields CDR1 SGHTA and CDR2 FQGNSA. The CDR3 DNA is TGTGCCAGCAGCTTAGATGCGGGCCAGTACTTC. It codes for CASSLDAGQYF.

The chain has TRBV7-2 and TRBJ1-2, with D tentatively TRBD1 (6 bases). The V gene's germline CDR1 is SGHTA and CDR2 FQGNSA. The CDR3 has 13 amino acids. The V gene lost 3 bases and the J gene lost 4 bases, with 9 bases spanning the gap. The CDR3 region has the DNA TGTGCCAGCAGCTTTGGGGGCGGCTATGGCTACACCTTC. Its translation: CASSFGGGYGYTF.

V usage is TRBV27 and J usage is TRBJ2-7, with D unresolved. Per the germline V gene, CDR1 is MNHEY and CDR2 is SMNVEV (reference sequence). This CDR3 is 13 amino acids long. With 2 bases removed from V and 3 bases from J, the gap between germline ends came to 8 bases. CDR3 in amino acids: CASSLRPFYEQYF. CDR3 sequence (DNA): TGTGCCAGCAGTTTACGTCCCTTCTACGAGCAGTACTTC.

This clone showed up just once. V gene TRBV10-3 combines with J gene TRBJ1-2, with 8 positions matching TRBD1. The CDR3 length is 15 residues. From germline, CDR1 is ENHRY and CDR2 SYGVKD. J was trimmed by 4 bases and V by 3 bases; bases with no gene match: 7. The CDR3 DNA reads TGTGCCATCAGTGAAGACAGGGGTCGCGCCTATGGCTACACCTTC. Residues: CAISEDRGRAYGYTF.

This chain links TRBV5-8 with TRBJ1-5, with D possibly TRBD1 on 5 matching bases. Germline lookup yields CDR1 SGHTS and CDR2 YDEGEE. This CDR3 has 15 amino acids. V was cut by 7 bases and J by 0 bases, with 14 bases left in between. CDR3 DNA: TGTGCCAGCGCGCCCGGGACTTATAGCAATCAGCCCCAGCATTTT. Translation: CASAPGTYSNQPQHF.

The CDR3 sequence: CSASRGAVYQPQHF. The CDR3 DNA is TGCAGTGCTAGTCGCGGGGCGGTTTATCAGCCCCAGCATTTT. The rearrangement joins TRBV20-1 to TRBJ1-5; D is perhaps TRBD1 (5 bases). The ends were cut back, 3 bases at V and 5 bases at J, with 14 bases in the middle. The CDR3 loop spans 14 amino acids. Per the germline V gene, CDR1 is DFQATT and CDR2 is SNEGSKA (reference sequence).

J is TRBJ2-5 and V is TRBV6-2 or TRBV6-3, with 10 nucleotides matching TRBD1. Germline V lookup: CDR1 MNHEY, CDR2 SVGEGT. The CDR3 is made up of 17 amino acids. The trim removed 2 bases at V and 1 base at J, leaving 7 bases unmatched. The CDR3 sequence: CASSYGGRQGAQETQYF. The CDR3 DNA follows: TGTGCCAGCAGTTACGGGGGCCGACAGGGGGCCCAAGAGACCCAGTACTTC.

This clone was picked up one time. This chain joins TRBV27 and TRBJ1-2, with 11 positions matching TRBD1. The germline gives CDR1 MNHEY, CDR2 SMNVEV (reference sequence). The CDR3 has 15 amino acids. V shed 8 bases, J shed 4 bases, and the junction held 9 bases outside the gene matches. The CDR3 DNA reads TGTGCCAGCGGCGGGGGGACAGGGGGTTTCTATGGCTACACCTTC. Translating gives CASGGGTGGFYGYTF.

This clone was observed a few times. J is TRBJ1-5 and V is TRBV2; 11 positions agree with TRBD1. With 7 bases clipped from V and 6 bases from J, the junction kept 5 bases outside the gene matches. CDR3 length equals 14 residues. Germline lookup yields CDR1 SNHLY and CDR2 FYNNEI. This chain's CDR3 is CASNGQGASQPQHF. CDR3 coding DNA: TGTGCCAGCAACGGACAGGGGGCGTCTCAGCCCCAGCATTTT.

The rearrangement links TRBV5-4 to TRBJ1-6, with a tentative D call TRBD1 (5 bases). V gave up 3 bases and J gave up 7 bases, with 14 bases separating them. This CDR3 is 15 amino acids long. Germline V gene sequence: CDR1 SGHNT, CDR2 YYREEE (reference sequence). The CDR3 nucleotides read TGTGCCAGCAGCTCCACAGGCGACCAAAATTCACCCCTCCACTTT. Translation gives CASSSTGDQNSPLHF.